This TCR beta chain came from a study of T cells in Graves' hyperthyroidism and ophthalmopathy. This CDR3 spans 14 amino acids. After removal of 5 bases from V and 4 bases from J, the junction contained 10 bases not matched to a gene. The germline V gene encodes CDR1 SQVTM and CDR2 ANQGSEA. RNA transcripts yielded amplified TCR beta CDR3 regions. The study used the HTBI primer set for a first-round RT-PCR of the TCR CDR3. TCRdb used MiXCR to reprocess the multiplex PCR reads, holding one entry per CDR3 protein. The sample comprises hundreds of thousands of distinct CDR3 sequences, roughly 40% of which are singletons, and 7.5% to 9.5% rests with the top ten. Uncontrolled infection, other autoimmune disease, pregnancy or lactation barred patients from enrollment. In its sample, this clonotype was seen many times.

The sequencing input was blood. This receptor was obtained from a man between 18 and 29 years old with Graves' hyperthyroidism. The chain uses TRBV29-1 and TRBJ2-5, with 7 bases identical to TRBD1. CDR3: CSVQRQGKGETQYF. CDR3 nucleotide sequence: TGCAGCGTTCAAAGACAGGGCAAGGGAGAGACCCAGTACTTC.